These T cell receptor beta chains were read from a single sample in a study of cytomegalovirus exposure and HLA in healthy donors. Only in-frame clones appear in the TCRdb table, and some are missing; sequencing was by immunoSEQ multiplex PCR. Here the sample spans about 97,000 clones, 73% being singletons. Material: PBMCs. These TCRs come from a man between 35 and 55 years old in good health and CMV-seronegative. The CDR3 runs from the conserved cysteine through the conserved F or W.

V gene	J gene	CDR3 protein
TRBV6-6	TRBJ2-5	CASSPTSPQETQYF
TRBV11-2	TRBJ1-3	CASSLGVRSGNTIYF
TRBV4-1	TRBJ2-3	CASSRGGGTDTQYF
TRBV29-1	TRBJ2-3	CSVGPSGGRFSTDTQYF
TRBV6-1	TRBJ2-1	CASSGTSGGTSSYNEQFF
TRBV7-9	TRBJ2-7	CASSLGWGGSYEQYF
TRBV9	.	CASSVDAGGSIYEQYF
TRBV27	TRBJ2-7	CASSFLRDRGDYEQYF
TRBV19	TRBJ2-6	CASRLTFPQGQGGSGANVLTF
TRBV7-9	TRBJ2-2	CASSLNGAGELFF
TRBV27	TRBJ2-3	CASRMRQGWGNTDTQYF
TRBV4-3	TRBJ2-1	CASSGTGLAAYNEQFF
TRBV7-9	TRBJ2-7	CASSSGTGVVHEQYF
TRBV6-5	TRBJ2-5	CASSYDRGRGETQYF